A selection of T cell receptor beta chains follows, all from one sample in a study of blood T cell repertoires in COVID-19. Method: immunoSEQ multiplex PCR; TCRdb's copy keeps in-frame clones and lacks some. The sample includes about 130,000 clones, 70% to 85% of them seen just once. Sequencing was performed on peripheral blood. The receptors stem from a woman between 50 and 59 years old with acute or convalescent COVID-19. Both conserved end residues are part of each CDR3. D genes are given only for firm matches. Clone size is shown for a subset of rows, as once, few, many or a class of expanded clone.

d_call	clone_size	j_call	v_call	cdr3_nt	cdr3_aa
TRBD1	-	TRBJ1-4	TRBV19	TGTGCCAGTAGCATTCAGGGGACAGGGTATGAAAAACTGTTTTTT	CASSIQGTGYEKLFF
TRBD1	-	TRBJ1-2	TRBV27	TGTGCCAGCAGTTCGATCGACAGGGCGGGTGGCTACACCTTC	CASSSIDRAGGYTF
-	-	TRBJ1-1	TRBV21-1	TGTGCCAGCAGCACTGGCAGGGGGCATCGTTGGAACACTGAAGCTTTCTTT	CASSTGRGHRWNTEAFF
-	-	TRBJ2-7	TRBV6-1	TGTGCCAGCAGTGAATTCTCTACCTCCTACGAGCAGTACTTC	CASSEFSTSYEQYF
TRBD2	-	TRBJ2-3	TRBV19	TGTGCCAGTAGTATAGTAGCGGGGGGCCTTCTAGATACGCAGTATTTT	CASSIVAGGLLDTQYF
TRBD2	once	TRBJ2-1	TRBV9	TGTGCCAGCAGCGTAGGGGGACTAGCTTACAATGAGCAGTTCTTC	CASSVGGLAYNEQFF
-	few	TRBJ2-1	TRBV6-5	TGTGCCAGCACCCCAGGGACTCACAATGAGCAGTTCTTC	CASTPGTHNEQFF
TRBD2	-	TRBJ2-1	TRBV5-1	TGCGCCAGCAGTGAGGCCGCTAGCGGGGGGGCCGAGCAGTTCTTC	CASSEAASGGAEQFF
TRBD1	-	TRBJ1-2	TRBV5-6	TGTGCCAGCAGCCTGGGACAGTGGGATTATGGCTACACCTTC	CASSLGQWDYGYTF
TRBD1	-	TRBJ1-5	TRBV24-1	TGTGCCACAGGACAGGGTGGCAATCAGCCCCAGCATTTT	CATGQGGNQPQHF
-	-	TRBJ1-2	TRBV4-2	TGTGCCAGCAGCCAAGATCGGGGGGACTATGGCTACACCTTC	CASSQDRGDYGYTF
-	-	TRBJ1-6	TRBV19	TGTGCCAGTAGTTTGAATTCAGCCGGGACTCGAAGATCACCCCTCCACTTT	CASSLNSAGTRRSPLHF
TRBD2	-	TRBJ2-3	TRBV18	TGTGCCAGCTCACCTAGCGGGGGGTCCACAGATACGCAGTATTTT	CASSPSGGSTDTQYF
TRBD1	-	TRBJ1-3	TRBV6-5	TGTGCCAGCAGAGAGACAGGGTCCGGAAACACCATATATTTT	CASRETGSGNTIYF
TRBD1	once	TRBJ1-5	TRBV19	TGTGCCAGTAGGGACCGGGACAGACTTTATCAGCCCCAGCATTTT	CASRDRDRLYQPQHF
TRBD1	few	TRBJ2-4	TRBV30	TGTGCCTGGAGTGAGACAGGGAACATTCAGTACTTC	CAWSETGNIQYF
-	-	TRBJ2-1	TRBV6-1	TGTGCCAGCAGTGAAACCCAAACGGGGGGCCCCGCGAGCTCCTACAATGAGCAGTTCTTC	CASSETQTGGPASSYNEQFF
TRBD1	-	TRBJ1-5	TRBV7-8	TGTGCCAGCAGCCTACAGACAGGGGGGGATCAGCCCCAGCATTTT	CASSLQTGGDQPQHF
TRBD2	-	TRBJ2-1	TRBV6-4	TGTGCCAGCAGTGAGGAAGCGGGGGATCTCAATGAGCAGTTCTTC	CASSEEAGDLNEQFF
-	-	TRBJ1-1	TRBV30	TGTGCCTGGAGTGTACCAGTAATGAACACTGAAGCTTTCTTT	CAWSVPVMNTEAFF
TRBD1	-	TRBJ2-7	TRBV3-1/TRBV3-2	TGTGCCAGCAGCAGACAGGGGGCGGGGACCTACGAGCAGTACTTC	CASSRQGAGTYEQYF
TRBD1	few	TRBJ2-7	TRBV19	TGTGCCAGTAGTCCCGCTCGACAGGGCGACCGGGGGCAGTACTTC	CASSPARQGDRGQYF
-	-	TRBJ1-1	TRBV4-1	TGCGCCAGCAGCCAAGGGACAGACACTGAAGCTTTCTTT	CASSQGTDTEAFF
TRBD2	once	TRBJ2-1	TRBV5-1	TGCGCCAGCAGCTTGGTAGCGGCAGCGGGGTCCTACAATGAGCAGTTCTTC	CASSLVAAAGSYNEQFF